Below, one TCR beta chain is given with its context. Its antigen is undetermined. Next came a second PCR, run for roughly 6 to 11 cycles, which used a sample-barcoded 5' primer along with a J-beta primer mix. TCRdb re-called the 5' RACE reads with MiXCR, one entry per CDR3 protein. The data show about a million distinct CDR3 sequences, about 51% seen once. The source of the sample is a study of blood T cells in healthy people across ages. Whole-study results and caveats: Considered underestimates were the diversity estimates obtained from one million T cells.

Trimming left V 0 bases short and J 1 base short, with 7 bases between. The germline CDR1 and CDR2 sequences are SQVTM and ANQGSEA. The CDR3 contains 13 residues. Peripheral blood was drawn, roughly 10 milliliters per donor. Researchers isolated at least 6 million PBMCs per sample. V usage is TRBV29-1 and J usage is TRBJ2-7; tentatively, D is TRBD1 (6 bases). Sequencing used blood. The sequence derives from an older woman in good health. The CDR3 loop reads CSVEEGGSYEQYF. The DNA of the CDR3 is TGCAGCGTTGAAGAAGGGGGATCCTACGAGCAGTACTTC.